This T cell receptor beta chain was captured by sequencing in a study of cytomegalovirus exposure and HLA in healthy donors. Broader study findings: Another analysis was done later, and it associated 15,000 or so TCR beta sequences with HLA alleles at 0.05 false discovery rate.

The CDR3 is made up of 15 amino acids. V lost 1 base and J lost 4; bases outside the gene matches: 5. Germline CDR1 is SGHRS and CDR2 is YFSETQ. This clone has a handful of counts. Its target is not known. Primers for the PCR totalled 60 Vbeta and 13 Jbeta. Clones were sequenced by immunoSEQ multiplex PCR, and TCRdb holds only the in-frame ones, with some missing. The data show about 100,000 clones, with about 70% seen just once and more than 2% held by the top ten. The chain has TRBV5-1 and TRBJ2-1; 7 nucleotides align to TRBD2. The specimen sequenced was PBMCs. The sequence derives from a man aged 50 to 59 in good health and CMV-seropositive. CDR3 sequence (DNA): TGCGCCAGCAGCTTGCGGGGGGAAGAGTACAATGAGCAGTTCTTC. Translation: CASSLRGEEYNEQFF.